The clone carrying this T cell receptor beta chain appeared once. V was pared by 5 bases and J by 3 bases, with 7 bases of the junction left unmatched. Germline lookup yields CDR1 SGHAT and CDR2 FQNNGV. The CDR3 runs to 14 residues. These data come from a study of T cells after yellow fever vaccination. TCRdb processed the 5' RACE reads anew with MiXCR; each CDR3 protein has one entry. The repertoire holds under 600,000 distinct CDR3 sequences, with 20% to 25% as singletons. Sequenced material: PBMCs, taken more than 20 days after the first yellow fever vaccination. This chain connects TRBV11-2 to TRBJ2-7, with 7 bases lining up with TRBD2. This TCR came from a man aged 18 to 29 who received the YFV17D yellow fever vaccine. CDR3 nucleotide sequence: TGTGCCAGCAGCCTAGCGGACGGATTCTACGAGCAGTACTTC. Protein: CASSLADGFYEQYF. The complete variable domain, with remaining parts taken from reference TRBV11-2 and TRBJ2-7, reads EAGVAQSPRYKIIEKRQSVAFWCNPISGHATLYWYQQILGQGPKLLIQFQNNGVVDDSQLPKDRFSAERLKGVDSTLKIQPAKLEDSAVYLCASSLADGFYEQYFGPGTRLTVT.